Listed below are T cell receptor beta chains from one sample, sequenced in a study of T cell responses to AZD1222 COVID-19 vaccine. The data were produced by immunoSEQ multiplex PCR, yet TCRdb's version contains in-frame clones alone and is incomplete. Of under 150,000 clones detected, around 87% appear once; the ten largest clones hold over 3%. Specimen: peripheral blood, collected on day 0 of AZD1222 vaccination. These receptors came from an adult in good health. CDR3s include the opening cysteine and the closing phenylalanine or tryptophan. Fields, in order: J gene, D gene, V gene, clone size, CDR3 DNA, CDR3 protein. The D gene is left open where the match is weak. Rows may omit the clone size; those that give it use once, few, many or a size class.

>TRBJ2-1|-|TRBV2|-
TGTGCCAGCAGCGAAGGGACATCGGGCTACAATGAGCAGTTCTTC
CASSEGTSGYNEQFF
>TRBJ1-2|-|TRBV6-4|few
TGTGCCAGCAGTGCCAGACCTGGGGAGAGTAGCGATGGCTACACCTTC
CASSARPGESSDGYTF
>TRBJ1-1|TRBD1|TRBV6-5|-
TGTGCCACCTCGGACAGGGCAAGACACACTGAAGCTTTCTTT
CATSDRARHTEAFF
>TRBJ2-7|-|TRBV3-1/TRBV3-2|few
TGTGCCAGCAGCCCGGAGTCCTACGAGCAGTACTTC
CASSPESYEQYF
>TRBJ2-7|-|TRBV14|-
TGTGCCAGCAGCCCCCTGGGTAGGGCAGGGTACGAGCAGTACTTC
CASSPLGRAGYEQYF
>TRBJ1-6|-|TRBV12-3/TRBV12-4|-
TGTGCCAGCAGCCATGGACGTAATTCACCCCTCCACTTT
CASSHGRNSPLHF
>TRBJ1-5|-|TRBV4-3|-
TGCGCCAGCAGCCAGTCGGGGCGGGCAAATCAGCCCCAGCATTTT
CASSQSGRANQPQHF
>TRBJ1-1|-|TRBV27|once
TGTGCCAGCAGTATGAGAGGGAGCACTGAAGCTTTCTTT
CASSMRGSTEAFF
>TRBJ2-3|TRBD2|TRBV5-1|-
TGCGCCAGCAGCCTGCTCCCGATTAGCGGGGGTAGCACAGATACGCAGTATTTT
CASSLLPISGGSTDTQYF
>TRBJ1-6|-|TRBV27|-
TGTGCCAGCAGTTTGGTTCGGGGTTCACCCCTCCACTTT
CASSLVRGSPLHF
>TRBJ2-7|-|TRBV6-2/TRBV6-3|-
TGTGCCAGCAGTTACGGGTCCTCTTCCTACGAGCAGTACTTC
CASSYGSSSYEQYF
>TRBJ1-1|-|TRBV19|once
TGTGCCAGTAGTTCGGGTCGCGGGGACACTGAAGCTTTCTTT
CASSSGRGDTEAFF
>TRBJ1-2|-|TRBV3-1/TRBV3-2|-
TGTGCCAGCAGCCTCCGGAAGTGGAATACCTGGGGCTATGGCTACACCTTC
CASSLRKWNTWGYGYTF
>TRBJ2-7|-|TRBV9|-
TGTGCCAGCAGCGTAGGGTTTACAGACTACGAGCAGTACTTC
CASSVGFTDYEQYF
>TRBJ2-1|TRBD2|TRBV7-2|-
TGTGCCAGCAGCTTACAGCGAGCGGGGGGTCGGAATGAGCAGTTCTTC
CASSLQRAGGRNEQFF
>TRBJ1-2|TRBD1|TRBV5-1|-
TGCGCCAGCGGCGAACAGACAGGGGAAGGCTACACCTTC
CASGEQTGEGYTF
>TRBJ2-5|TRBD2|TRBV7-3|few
TGTGCCAGCAGCTATGGACTAGCGGGGGGCTCCATCCACTTC
CASSYGLAGGSIHF
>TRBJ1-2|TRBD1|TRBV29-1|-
TGCAGCGTTGGGGACAGTGGCTGGGGCTACACCTTC
CSVGDSGWGYTF
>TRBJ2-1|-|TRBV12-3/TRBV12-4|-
TGTGCCAGCAGCATCTCTTACCTGGAAAGGCAGTTCTTC
CASSISYLERQFF
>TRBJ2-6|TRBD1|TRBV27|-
TGTGCCAGCAGTTCAATCGACAGGGGCTCTGGGGCCAACGTCCTGACTTTC
CASSSIDRGSGANVLTF
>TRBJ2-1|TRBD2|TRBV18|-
TGTGCCAGCTCACGAAGCGGGGGGGGTAATGAGCAGTTCTTC
CASSRSGGGNEQFF
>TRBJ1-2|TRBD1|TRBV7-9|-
TGTGCCAGCAGCTTCTGGGGCTCGACAGGGGACCTCCGTGGCTACACCTTC
CASSFWGSTGDLRGYTF
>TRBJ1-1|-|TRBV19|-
TGTGCCAGTAGTCACCGGGGAAGCACTGAAGCTTTCTTT
CASSHRGSTEAFF
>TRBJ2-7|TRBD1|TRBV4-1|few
TGCGCCAGCAGAGACAGGGCCTTCTCCTACGAGCAGTACTTC
CASRDRAFSYEQYF
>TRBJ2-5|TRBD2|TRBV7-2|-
TGTGCCAGCAGTTCTAGCGGGGGGGCTGGGGAGACCCAGTACTTC
CASSSSGGAGETQYF
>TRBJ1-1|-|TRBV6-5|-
TGTGCCAGCAGAATAAACACTGAAGCTTTCTTT
CASRINTEAFF
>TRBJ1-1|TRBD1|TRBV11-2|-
TGTGCCAGCAGCCCACCGGACAGGGGAAACACTGAAGCTTTCTTT
CASSPPDRGNTEAFF
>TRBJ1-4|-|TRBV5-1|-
TGCGCCAGCAGCTTGGGACCCCGAACTAATGAAAAACTGTTTTTT
CASSLGPRTNEKLFF
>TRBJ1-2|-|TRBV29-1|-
TGCAGCGTTAAAGGGCAGGGTCGGGGCTACACCTTC
CSVKGQGRGYTF
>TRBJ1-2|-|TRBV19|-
TGTGCCAGTAGTATACAGGGGAACTATGGCTACACCTTC
CASSIQGNYGYTF
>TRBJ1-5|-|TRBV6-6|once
TGTGCCAGCAGTCTTCTTGGGGGCAATCAGCCCCAGCATTTT
CASSLLGGNQPQHF
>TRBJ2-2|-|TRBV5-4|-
TGTGCCAGCAGCCACCAAGGGGCAAATCCGACCGGGGAGCTGTTTTTT
CASSHQGANPTGELFF
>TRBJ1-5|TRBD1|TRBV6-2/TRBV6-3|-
TGTGCCAGCAGTTATCCGACAGGGGGTGCCCCCAACAATCAGCCCCAGCATTTT
CASSYPTGGAPNNQPQHF
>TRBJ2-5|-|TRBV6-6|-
TGTGCCAGCAGTTACGGGGGGCCGGGGGAGACCCAGTACTTC
CASSYGGPGETQYF
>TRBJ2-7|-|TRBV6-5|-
TGTGCCAGCAGTTACTCGAGTCTAGGGGTCTACGAGCAGTACTTC
CASSYSSLGVYEQYF
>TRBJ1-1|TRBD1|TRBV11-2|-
TGTGCCAGCAGCTTAGAGCGGGGACAGGGTAGGGCTGAAGCTTTCTTT
CASSLERGQGRAEAFF
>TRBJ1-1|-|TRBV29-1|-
TGCAGCGTTGAGAGTCAATTGAACACTGAAGCTTTCTTT
CSVESQLNTEAFF
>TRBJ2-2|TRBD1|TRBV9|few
TGTGCCAGCAGCGTAACTCTAGCAGGGGGCCCGAACACCGGGGAGCTGTTTTTT
CASSVTLAGGPNTGELFF
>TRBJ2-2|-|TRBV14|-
TGTGCCAGCAGCCGAGAAGCGAACACCGGGGAGCTGTTTTTT
CASSREANTGELFF
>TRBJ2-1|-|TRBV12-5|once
TGTGCTAGTGGACGGGGGAATGAGCAGTTCTTC
CASGRGNEQFF
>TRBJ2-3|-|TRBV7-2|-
TGTGCCAGCAGCCCCGTCACAGATACGCAGTATTTT
CASSPVTDTQYF
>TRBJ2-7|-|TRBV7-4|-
TGTGCCAGCAGCTTTGGCCGGCGCGGAGGGTTCCACGAGCAGTACTTC
CASSFGRRGGFHEQYF
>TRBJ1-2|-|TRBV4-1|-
TGCGCCAGCAGCCAATCCCTTGGGGGGAGCTACACCTTC
CASSQSLGGSYTF
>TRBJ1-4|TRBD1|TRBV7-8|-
TGTGCCAGCAGCCCTACCGGGACAGTGGAAAAACTGTTTTTT
CASSPTGTVEKLFF
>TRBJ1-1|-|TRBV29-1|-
TGCAGCGTTGAGGTATTTCCCCTCGGACACTACTTT
CSVEVFPLGHYF
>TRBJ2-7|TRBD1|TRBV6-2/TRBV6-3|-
TGTGCCAGCAGCCGAGACAGGGCTCCTTCCTACGAGCAGTACTTC
CASSRDRAPSYEQYF
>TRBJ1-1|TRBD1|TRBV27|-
TGTGCCAGCACCTCAGGGACAGGGGGTTCTGAAGCTTTCTTT
CASTSGTGGSEAFF
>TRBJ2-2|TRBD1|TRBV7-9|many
TGTGCCAGCAGCTCCTCCCGGGACAGGGGACTGTTTTTT
CASSSSRDRGLFF
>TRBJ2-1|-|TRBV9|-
TGTGCCAGCAGCCCTGACGGAACCGACTACAATGAGCAGTTCTTC
CASSPDGTDYNEQFF
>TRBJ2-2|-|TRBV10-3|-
TGTGCCATCAGTGAGTCAGGGGCGGACACCGGGGAGCTGTTTTTT
CAISESGADTGELFF
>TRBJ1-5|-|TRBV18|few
TGTGCCAGCTCATCAAGGGGGGCCAATCAGCCCCAGCATTTT
CASSSRGANQPQHF
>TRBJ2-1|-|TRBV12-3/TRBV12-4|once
TGTGCCAGCAGGGTTTTGGGGTATGCTGAGCAGTTCTTC
CASRVLGYAEQFF
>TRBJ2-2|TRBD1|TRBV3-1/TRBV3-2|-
TGTGCCAGCAGCCAGCTACAGGGGCCCGGGGAGCTGTTTTTT
CASSQLQGPGELFF
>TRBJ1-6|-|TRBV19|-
TGTGCCAGTAGGGGCCTCCCCGAATATAATTCACCCCTCCACTTT
CASRGLPEYNSPLHF
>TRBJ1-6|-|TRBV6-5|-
TGTGCCAGCAGTTGGTCGAACGGGGATTCACCCCTCCACTTT
CASSWSNGDSPLHF
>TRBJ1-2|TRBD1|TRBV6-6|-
TGTGCCAGCAGTTCTCGGGACAGGGAGTCCGATGGCTACACCTTC
CASSSRDRESDGYTF
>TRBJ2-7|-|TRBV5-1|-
TGCGCCAGCAGCTTGGGGAATACGGGCCCCAGCTACGAGCAGTACTTC
CASSLGNTGPSYEQYF
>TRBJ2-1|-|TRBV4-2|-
TGTGCCAGCAGCCAAGTTGCGGGGGCAACAACCTACAATGAGCAGTTCTTC
CASSQVAGATTYNEQFF